The clone carrying this TCR beta chain was found a few times. What it binds is unknown. The sample originates from a study of response to subunit inactivated influenza vaccine. Study-wide results and caveats: T cells newly recruited by each seasonal influenza vaccination are few, the authors suggested.

CDR1 DFQATT and CDR2 SNEGSKA come from the germline V gene (reference sequence). This CDR3 contains 15 residues. Trimming pared 3 bases from V and 1 base from J, leaving 14 bases between. One entry per CDR3 protein, called by TCRdb with MiXCR from the RT-PCR reads. The table lists 530,000 or so distinct CDR3 sequences, 12% to 15% of them singletons. The chain is built from TRBV20-1 and TRBJ2-3; D might be TRBD2 (6 bases). The sample here was PBMCs from blood, taken roughly 13 days after vaccination. This clonotype was sampled from a man in his fifties or sixties who received an inactivated influenza vaccine. CDR3 coding DNA: TGCAGTGCTAGTCGGCGGGAACGCGGCACAGATACGCAGTATTTT. Amino acid sequence: CSASRRERGTDTQYF.